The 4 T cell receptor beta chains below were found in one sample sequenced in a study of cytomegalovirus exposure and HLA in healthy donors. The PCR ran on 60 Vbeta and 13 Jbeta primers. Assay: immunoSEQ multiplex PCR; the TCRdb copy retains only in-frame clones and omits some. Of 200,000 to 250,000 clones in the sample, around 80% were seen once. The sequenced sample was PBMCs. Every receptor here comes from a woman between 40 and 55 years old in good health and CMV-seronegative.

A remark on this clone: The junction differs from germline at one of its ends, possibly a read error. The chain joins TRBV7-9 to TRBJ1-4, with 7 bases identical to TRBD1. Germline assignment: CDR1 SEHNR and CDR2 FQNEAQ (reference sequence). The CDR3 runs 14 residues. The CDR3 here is CSSNRGGNDEKLFF. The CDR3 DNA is TGTTCCAGCAACCGAGGGGGCAACGATGAAAAACTGTTTTTT.

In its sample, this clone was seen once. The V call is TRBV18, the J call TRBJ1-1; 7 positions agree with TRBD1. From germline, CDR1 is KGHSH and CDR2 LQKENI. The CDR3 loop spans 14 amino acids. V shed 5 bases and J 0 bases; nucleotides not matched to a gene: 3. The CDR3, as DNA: TGTGCCAGCTCATGGGACAGTATGAACACTGAAGCTTTCTTT. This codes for CASSWDSMNTEAFF.

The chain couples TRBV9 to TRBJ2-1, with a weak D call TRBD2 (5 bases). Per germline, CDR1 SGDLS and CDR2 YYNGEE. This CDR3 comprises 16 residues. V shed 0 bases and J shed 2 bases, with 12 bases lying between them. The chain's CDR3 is CASSVVSDTTYNEQFF. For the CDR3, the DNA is TGTGCCAGCAGCGTAGTTAGCGACACTACCTACAATGAGCAGTTCTTC.

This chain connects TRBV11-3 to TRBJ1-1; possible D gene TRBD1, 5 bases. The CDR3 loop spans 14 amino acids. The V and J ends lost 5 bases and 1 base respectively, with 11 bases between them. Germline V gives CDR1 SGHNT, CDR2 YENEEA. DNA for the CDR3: TGTGCCAGCAGCCAAAGGGGCTCGAACACTGAAGCTTTCTTT. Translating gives CASSQRGSNTEAFF.